These 13 T cell receptor beta chains were all obtained from the same sample, sequenced in a study of stem cell transplantation in POMP-related autoinflammatory disease. The repertoire was sequenced with immunoSEQ multiplex PCR; TCRdb's copy has only in-frame clones and lacks some. Of tens of thousands of clones listed, just over 90% are singletons. The source was CD4+ T cells from PBMCs, collected after stem cell transplantation. The receptors here all came from a human patient with POMP-related autoinflammation and immune dysregulation (PRAID). Some T cells may be graft donor cells.

The chain uses TRBV5-8 and TRBJ2-7; D not resolved. Germline loops: CDR1 SGHTS, CDR2 YDEGEE. The V gene lost 4 bases and the J gene lost 2 bases, with 10 bases spanning the gap. This CDR3 has 13 amino acids. CDR3 sequence (DNA): TGTGCCAGCAGCGGCGGCAGAGCCTACGAGCAGTACGTC. The encoded protein is CASSGGRAYEQYV.

The chain employs TRBV3-1 (or the pseudogene TRBV3-2) and TRBJ2-6; D possibly matches TRBD1 or TRBD2 (5 bases each). Per the germline V gene, CDR1 is LGHDT and CDR2 is YNNKEL (reference sequence). Between the trimmed V and J ends, which lost 3 bases and 1 base, there was a span of 19 bases. The CDR3 totals 19 residues. The CDR3: CASSHRLFRDPSGANVLTF. CDR3 in DNA: TGTGCCAGCAGCCACAGATTGTTTAGGGACCCTTCTGGGGCCAACGTCCTGACTTTC.

The rearrangement uses TRBV28 and TRBJ1-5; no firm D call. CDR3 size: 17 residues. Germline V gives CDR1 MDHEN, CDR2 SYDVKM. Trimming removed 4 bases from V and 1 base from J, with 17 bases in between. DNA of the CDR3: TGTGCCAGCAGTTGGAGGAGGGTTCAGGTGAGCAATCAGCCCCAGCATTTT. It codes for CASSWRRVQVSNQPQHF.

V is TRBV4-1 and J is TRBJ2-7; D remains unclear. The CDR3 is 14 amino acids. Germline CDR1 MGHRA, CDR2 YSYEKL. Trimming left V 5 bases short and J 2 bases short, with 13 bases between. CDR3 region: CASSTTTVTYEQYF. For the CDR3, the DNA is TGCGCCAGCAGCACAACAACAGTTACCTACGAGCAGTACTTC.

CDR3 nucleotides: TGTGCCAGCCGCCGAGGAGACAGGGGCTATCAGCCCCAGCATTTT. This sequence encodes CASRRGDRGYQPQHF. This chain connects TRBV28 to TRBJ1-5; 8 nucleotides match TRBD1. CDR1 is MDHEN and CDR2 is SYDVKM in the germline V gene. The CDR3 is 15 residues long. V lost 8 bases and J lost 5; bases outside the gene matches: 11.

This chain connects TRBV28 to TRBJ2-3; D remains unclear. Germline CDR1 reads MDHEN; CDR2 reads SYDVKM. V gave up 2 bases and J gave up 2 bases, with 2 bases separating them. The CDR3 length is 12 residues. CDR3 residues: CASSLLTDTQYF. CDR3 coding DNA: TGTGCCAGCAGTTTACTCACAGATACGCAGTATTTT.

This clone was observed a single time. The chain couples TRBV30 to TRBJ1-2; maybe TRBD1 (5 bases). Between the trimmed V and J ends, which lost 3 bases and 6 bases, there was a span of 14 bases. Germline CDR1 GTSNPN, CDR2 SVGIG (reference sequence). This CDR3 is 13 amino acids long. The CDR3 bases are TGTGCCTGGAGCGGGAGGGGTAGGGATGGCTACACCTTC. This encodes CAWSGRGRDGYTF. Filled out from reference TRBV30 and TRBJ1-2, the complete variable domain reads SQTIHQWPATLVQPVGSPLSLECTVEGTSNPNLYWYRQAAGRGLQLLFYSVGIGQISSEVPQNLSASRPQDRQFILSSKKLLLSDSGFYLCAWSGRGRDGYTFGSGTRLTVV.

V is TRBV2 and J is TRBJ2-1; 12 nucleotides agree with TRBD2. CDR1 and CDR2 (germline): SNHLY, FYNNEI. The V gene end was trimmed by 3 bases and the J gene end by 9 bases; junction bases not matched to a gene: 30. CDR3 size: 23 residues. The DNA for the CDR3 is TGTGCCAGCAGTGATCGCCCGTTTGAGGGTCGACTAGCGGGAGCTTGGGGGGGCACTGAGCAGTTCTTC. Its protein product is CASSDRPFEGRLAGAWGGTEQFF.

The rearrangement joins TRBV7-9 to TRBJ1-6; the D is unclear. Trimming removed 5 bases at V and 7 bases at J, with 12 bases between. The CDR3 has 14 amino acids. CDR1 is SEHNR and CDR2 is FQNEAQ in the germline V gene (reference sequence). The CDR3 loop is CASSGGRKNSPLHF. The CDR3 DNA is TGTGCCAGCAGCGGTGGACGAAAGAATTCACCCCTCCACTTT.

CDR3 nucleotide sequence: TGTGCCATCAGTCTTACAACCCGGGACATATCCTACGAGCAGTACGTC. This sequence encodes CAISLTTRDISYEQYV. The chain is built from TRBV10-3 and TRBJ2-7; tentative D call: TRBD1 (6 bases). The V end lost 5 bases, the J end lost 1 base, and 18 bases lay between the germline ends. Per germline, CDR1 ENHRY and CDR2 SYGVKD. CDR3 length: 16 residues.

This rearrangement joins TRBV5-1 to TRBJ1-2; D ambiguous. The CDR3 totals 12 residues. Per germline, CDR1 SGHRS and CDR2 YFSETQ. V lost 7 bases and J 2 bases, leaving 9 bases between the germline ends. The CDR3: CASGDGNYGYTF. DNA for the CDR3: TGCGCCAGCGGTGACGGGAACTATGGCTACACCTTC.

A few counts support this clone. The V and J genes are TRBV19 and TRBJ1-1; D is unresolved. The germline V gene has CDR1 LNHDA and CDR2 SQIVND (reference sequence). V gave up 3 bases and J gave up 1 base, with 12 bases separating them. CDR3 length: 15 amino acids. CDR3 amino acids: CASSIRMSGNTEAFF. For the CDR3, the DNA is TGTGCCAGTAGTATTAGAATGAGCGGGAACACTGAAGCTTTCTTT.

The chain carries TRBV6-1 and TRBJ2-1; possibly TRBD1 or TRBD2 for D (5 bases each). Germline CDR1 and CDR2: MNHNS and SASEGT. CDR3 length: 16 amino acids. V lost 3 bases and J lost 6, with 18 bases in between. The CDR3 protein is CASSETQVEASNEQFF. CDR3 sequence (DNA): TGTGCCAGCAGTGAGACACAGGTGGAGGCCTCCAATGAGCAGTTCTTC.